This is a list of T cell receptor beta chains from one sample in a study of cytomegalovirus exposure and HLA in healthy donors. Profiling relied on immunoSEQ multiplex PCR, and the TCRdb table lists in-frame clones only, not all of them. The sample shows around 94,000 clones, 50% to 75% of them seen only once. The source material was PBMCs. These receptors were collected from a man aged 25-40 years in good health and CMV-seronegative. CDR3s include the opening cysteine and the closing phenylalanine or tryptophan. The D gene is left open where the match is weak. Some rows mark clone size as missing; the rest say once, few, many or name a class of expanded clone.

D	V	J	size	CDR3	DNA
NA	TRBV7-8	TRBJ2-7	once	CASSSHRDTSYEQYF	TGTGCCAGCAGTTCCCACCGGGACACCTCCTACGAGCAGTACTTC
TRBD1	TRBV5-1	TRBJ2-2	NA	CASSQNAPGTGNTGELFF	TGCGCCAGCAGCCAGAACGCTCCCGGGACAGGGAACACCGGGGAGCTGTTTTTT
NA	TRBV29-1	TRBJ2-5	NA	CSQRTYQETQYF	TGCAGCCAACGGACTTATCAAGAGACCCAGTACTTC
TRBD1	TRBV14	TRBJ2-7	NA	CASSQDWGQGSHEQYF	TGTGCCAGCAGCCAAGATTGGGGACAGGGTAGCCACGAGCAGTACTTC
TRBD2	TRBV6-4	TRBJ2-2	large	CASSDTSGSTGELFF	TGTGCCAGCAGTGACACTAGCGGGAGCACCGGGGAGCTGTTTTTT
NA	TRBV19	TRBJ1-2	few	CASSPQGENYGYTF	TGTGCCAGTAGTCCACAGGGCGAGAACTATGGCTACACCTTC
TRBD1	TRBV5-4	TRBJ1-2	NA	CASSSEGARRGFGYTF	TGTGCCAGCAGCAGTGAGGGGGCGCGGAGGGGCTTTGGCTACACCTTC
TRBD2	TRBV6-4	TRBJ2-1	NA	CASSVLAGIDNEQFF	TGTGCCAGCAGTGTTTTAGCGGGGATTGACAATGAGCAGTTCTTC
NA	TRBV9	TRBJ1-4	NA	CASSVGGRNQLFF	TGTGCCAGCAGCGTAGGGGGGCGCAACCAACTGTTTTTT
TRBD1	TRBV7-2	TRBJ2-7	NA	CASSLETGGYEQYF	TGTGCCAGCAGCTTAGAGACAGGGGGCTACGAGCAGTACTTC
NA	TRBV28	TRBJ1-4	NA	CASHTPNRTYNEKLFF	TGTGCCAGCCACACCCCCAACAGAACTTATAATGAAAAACTGTTTTTT
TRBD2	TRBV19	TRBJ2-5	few	CASSIAQRGAMETQYF	TGTGCCAGTAGTATAGCACAGCGGGGGGCCATGGAGACCCAGTACTTC
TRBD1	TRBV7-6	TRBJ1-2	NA	CASSPWTGTHEGYTF	TGTGCCAGCAGCCCATGGACAGGGACGCATGAAGGCTACACCTTC
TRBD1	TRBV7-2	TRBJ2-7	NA	CASSSGQAYSYEQYF	TGTGCCAGCAGCTCGGGACAGGCTTACTCCTACGAGCAGTACTTC
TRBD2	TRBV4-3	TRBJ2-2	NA	CASSQSLTGLTTGELFF	TGCGCCAGCAGCCAATCTTTAACGGGACTAACAACCGGGGAGCTGTTTTTT
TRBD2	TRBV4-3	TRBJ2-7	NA	CASSGALSGGRREQYF	TGCGCCAGCAGCGGCGCCCTTAGCGGGGGGCGACGGGAGCAGTACTTC